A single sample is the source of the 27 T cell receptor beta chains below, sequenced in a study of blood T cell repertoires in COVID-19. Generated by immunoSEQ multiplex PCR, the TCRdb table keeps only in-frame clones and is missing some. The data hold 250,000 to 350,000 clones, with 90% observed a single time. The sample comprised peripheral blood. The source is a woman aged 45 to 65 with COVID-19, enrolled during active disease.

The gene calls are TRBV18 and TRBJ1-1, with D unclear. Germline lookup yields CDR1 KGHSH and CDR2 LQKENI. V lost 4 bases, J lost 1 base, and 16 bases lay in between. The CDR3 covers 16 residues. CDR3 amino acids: CASSLPGTRTNTEAFF. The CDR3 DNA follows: TGTGCCAGCTCACTTCCGGGAACCCGAACGAACACTGAAGCTTTCTTT.

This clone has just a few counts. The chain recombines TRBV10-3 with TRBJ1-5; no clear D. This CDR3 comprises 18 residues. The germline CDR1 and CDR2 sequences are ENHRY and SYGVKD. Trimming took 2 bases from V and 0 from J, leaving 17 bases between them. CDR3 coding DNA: TGTGCCATCAGTGAGGGGTCCACGGCTAGTGGTAGCAATCAGCCCCAGCATTTT. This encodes CAISEGSTASGSNQPQHF.

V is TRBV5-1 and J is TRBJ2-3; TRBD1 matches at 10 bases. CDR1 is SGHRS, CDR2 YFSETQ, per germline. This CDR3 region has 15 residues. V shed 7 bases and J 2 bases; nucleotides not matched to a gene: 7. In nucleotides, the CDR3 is TGCGCCAGCGGTGGACAGGGGGTCTTCACAGATACGCAGTATTTT. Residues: CASGGQGVFTDTQYF.

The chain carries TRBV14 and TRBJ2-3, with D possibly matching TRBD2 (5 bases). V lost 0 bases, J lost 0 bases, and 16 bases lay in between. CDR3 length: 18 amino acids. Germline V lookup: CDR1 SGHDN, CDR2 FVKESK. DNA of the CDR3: TGTGCCAGCAGCCAAGATCTTGGGCTAGCAGTAAGCACAGATACGCAGTATTTT. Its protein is CASSQDLGLAVSTDTQYF.

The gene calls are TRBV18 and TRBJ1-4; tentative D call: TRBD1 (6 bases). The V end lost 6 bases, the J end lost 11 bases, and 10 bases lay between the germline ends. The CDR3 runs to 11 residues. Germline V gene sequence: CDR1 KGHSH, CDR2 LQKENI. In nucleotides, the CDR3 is TGTGCCAGCTCCCCAGGGGAGAAACTGTTTTTT. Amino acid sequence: CASSPGEKLFF.

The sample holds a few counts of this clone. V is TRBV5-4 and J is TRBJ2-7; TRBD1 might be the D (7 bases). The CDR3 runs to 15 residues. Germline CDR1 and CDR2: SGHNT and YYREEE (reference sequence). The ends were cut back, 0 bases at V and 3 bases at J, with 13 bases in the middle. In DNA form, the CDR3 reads TGTGCCAGCAGCTTGGGCGGGACAGAAAGCTACGAGCAGTACTTC. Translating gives CASSLGGTESYEQYF.

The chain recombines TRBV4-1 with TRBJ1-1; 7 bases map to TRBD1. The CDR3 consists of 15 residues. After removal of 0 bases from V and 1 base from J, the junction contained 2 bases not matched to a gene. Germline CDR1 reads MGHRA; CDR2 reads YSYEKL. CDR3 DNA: TGCGCCAGCAGCCAAGAGTGGACAGGGAACACTGAAGCTTTCTTT. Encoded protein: CASSQEWTGNTEAFF.

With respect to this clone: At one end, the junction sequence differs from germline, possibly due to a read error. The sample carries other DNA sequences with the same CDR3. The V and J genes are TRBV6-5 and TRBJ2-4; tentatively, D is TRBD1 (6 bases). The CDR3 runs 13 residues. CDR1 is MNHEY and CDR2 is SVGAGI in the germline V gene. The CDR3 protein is CASTRTGQNIQYF. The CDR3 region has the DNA TGTGCCAGCACCCGAACAGGGCAAAACATTCAATACTTC.

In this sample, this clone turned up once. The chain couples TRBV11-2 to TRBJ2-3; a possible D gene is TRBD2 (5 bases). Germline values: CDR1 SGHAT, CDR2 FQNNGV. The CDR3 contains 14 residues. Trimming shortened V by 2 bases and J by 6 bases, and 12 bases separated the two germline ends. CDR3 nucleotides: TGTGCCAGCAGCTTACTTGGGGAGCAGGATACGCAGTATTTT. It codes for CASSLLGEQDTQYF.

The CDR3 sequence is CASSQDFLQDNEQFF. Written as DNA, the CDR3 is TGCGCCAGCAGCCAAGATTTCCTACAGGACAATGAGCAGTTCTTC. The chain links TRBV4-3 to TRBJ2-1, with D perhaps matching TRBD1 (5 bases). V dropped 0 bases and J dropped 5 bases, with 11 bases sitting between them. Germline V gives CDR1 LGHNA, CDR2 YSLEER. This CDR3 spans 15 amino acids.

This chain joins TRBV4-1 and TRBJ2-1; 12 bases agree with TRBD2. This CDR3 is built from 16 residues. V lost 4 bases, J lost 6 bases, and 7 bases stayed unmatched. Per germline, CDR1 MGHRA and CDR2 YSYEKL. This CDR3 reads CASSPPLAGGVNEQFF. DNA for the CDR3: TGCGCCAGCAGCCCCCCCCTAGCGGGAGGGGTCAATGAGCAGTTCTTC.

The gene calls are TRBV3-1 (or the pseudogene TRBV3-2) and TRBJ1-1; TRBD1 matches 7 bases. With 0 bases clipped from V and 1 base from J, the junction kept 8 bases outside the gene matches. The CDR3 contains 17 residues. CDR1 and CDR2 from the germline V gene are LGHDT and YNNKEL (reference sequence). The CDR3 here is CASSQEEGGPENTEAFF. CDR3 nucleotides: TGTGCCAGCAGCCAAGAAGAAGGGGGCCCAGAGAACACTGAAGCTTTCTTT.

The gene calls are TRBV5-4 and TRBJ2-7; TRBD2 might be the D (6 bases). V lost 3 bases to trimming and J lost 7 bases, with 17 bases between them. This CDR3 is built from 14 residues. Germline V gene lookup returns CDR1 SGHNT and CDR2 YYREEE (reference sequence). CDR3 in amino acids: CASSSWARGGEQYF. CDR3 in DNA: TGTGCCAGCAGCTCATGGGCCCGTGGGGGGGAGCAGTACTTC.

The CDR3 DNA reads TGTGCCACCAGTGATTTAGGGACTAGCGCCGGAGAGCAGTACTTC. Protein sequence: CATSDLGTSAGEQYF. The V and J genes are TRBV24-1 and TRBJ2-7; TRBD2 aligns across 10 bases. The CDR3 consists of 15 residues. Trimming at V came to 1 base and at J to 7 bases, leaving 6 bases not matched to a gene. CDR1 and CDR2 (germline): KGHDR, SFDVKD.

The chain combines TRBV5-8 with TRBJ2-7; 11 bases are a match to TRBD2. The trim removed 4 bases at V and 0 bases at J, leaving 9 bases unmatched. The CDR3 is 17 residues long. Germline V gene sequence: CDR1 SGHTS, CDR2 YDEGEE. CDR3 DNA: TGTGCCAGCAGCCGGACGGGACTAGCGGCTAGCTCCTACGAGCAGTACTTC. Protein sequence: CASSRTGLAASSYEQYF.

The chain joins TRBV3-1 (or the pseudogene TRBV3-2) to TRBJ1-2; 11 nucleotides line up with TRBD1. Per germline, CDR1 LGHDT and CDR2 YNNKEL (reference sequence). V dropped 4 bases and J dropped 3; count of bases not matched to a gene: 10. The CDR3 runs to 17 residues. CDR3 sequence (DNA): TGTGCCAGCAGCCCGTCCCGGGACAGGGGGATACACTATGGCTACACCTTC. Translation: CASSPSRDRGIHYGYTF.

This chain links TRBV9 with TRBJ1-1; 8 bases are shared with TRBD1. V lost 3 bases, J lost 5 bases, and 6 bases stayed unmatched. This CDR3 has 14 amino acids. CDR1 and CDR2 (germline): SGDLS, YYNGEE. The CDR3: CASSGRTGLTEAFF. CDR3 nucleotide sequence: TGTGCCAGCAGCGGCCGGACAGGGCTAACTGAAGCTTTCTTT.

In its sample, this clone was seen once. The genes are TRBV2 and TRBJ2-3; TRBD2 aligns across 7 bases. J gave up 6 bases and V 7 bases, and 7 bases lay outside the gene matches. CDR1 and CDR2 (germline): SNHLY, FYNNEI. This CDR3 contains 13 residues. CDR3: CASIIWEGDTQYF. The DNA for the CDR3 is TGTGCCAGCATTATCTGGGAGGGGGATACGCAGTATTTT.

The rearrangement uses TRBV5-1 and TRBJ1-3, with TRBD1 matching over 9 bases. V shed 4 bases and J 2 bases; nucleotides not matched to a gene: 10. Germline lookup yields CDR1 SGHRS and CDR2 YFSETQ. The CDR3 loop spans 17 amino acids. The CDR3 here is CASSTLAGQGAGNTIYF. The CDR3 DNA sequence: TGCGCCAGCAGCACCCTGGCGGGACAGGGAGCTGGAAACACCATATATTTT.

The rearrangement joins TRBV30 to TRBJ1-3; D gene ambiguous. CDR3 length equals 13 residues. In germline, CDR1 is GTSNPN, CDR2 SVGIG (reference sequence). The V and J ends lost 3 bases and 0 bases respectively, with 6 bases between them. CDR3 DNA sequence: TGTGCCTGGAGACAGAGCTCTGGAAACACCATATATTTT. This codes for CAWRQSSGNTIYF.

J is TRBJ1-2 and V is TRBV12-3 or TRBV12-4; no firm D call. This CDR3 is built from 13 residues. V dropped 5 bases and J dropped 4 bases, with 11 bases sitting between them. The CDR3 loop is CASSSAAVYGYTF. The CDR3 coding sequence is TGTGCCAGCAGTAGTGCGGCTGTCTATGGCTACACCTTC.

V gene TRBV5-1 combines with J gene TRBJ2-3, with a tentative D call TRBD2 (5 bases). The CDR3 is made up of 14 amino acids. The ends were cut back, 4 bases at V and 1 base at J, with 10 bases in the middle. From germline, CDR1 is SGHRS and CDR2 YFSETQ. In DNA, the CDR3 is TGCGCCAGCAGCCCGCCCGGGGGCACAGATACGCAGTATTTT. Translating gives CASSPPGGTDTQYF.

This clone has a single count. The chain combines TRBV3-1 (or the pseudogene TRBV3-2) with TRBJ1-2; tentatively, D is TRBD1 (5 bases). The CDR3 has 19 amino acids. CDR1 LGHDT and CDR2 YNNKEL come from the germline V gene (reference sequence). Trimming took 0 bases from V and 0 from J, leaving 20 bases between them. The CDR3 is CASSQEAGLLPGSNYGYTF. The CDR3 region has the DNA TGTGCCAGCAGCCAAGAAGCGGGACTCCTACCGGGCTCTAACTATGGCTACACCTTC.

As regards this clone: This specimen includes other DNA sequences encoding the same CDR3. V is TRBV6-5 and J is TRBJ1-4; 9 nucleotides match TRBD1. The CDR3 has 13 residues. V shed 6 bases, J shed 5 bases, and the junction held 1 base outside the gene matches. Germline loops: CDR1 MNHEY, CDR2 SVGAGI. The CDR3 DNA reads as TGTGCCAGCAGAACAGGGGGCAATGAAAAACTGTTTTTT. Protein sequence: CASRTGGNEKLFF.

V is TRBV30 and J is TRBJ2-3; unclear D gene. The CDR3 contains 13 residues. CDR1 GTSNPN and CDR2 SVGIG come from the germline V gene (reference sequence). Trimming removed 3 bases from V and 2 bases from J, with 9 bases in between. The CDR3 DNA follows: TGTGCCTGGAGGAGAGGTGTCACAGATACGCAGTATTTT. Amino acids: CAWRRGVTDTQYF.

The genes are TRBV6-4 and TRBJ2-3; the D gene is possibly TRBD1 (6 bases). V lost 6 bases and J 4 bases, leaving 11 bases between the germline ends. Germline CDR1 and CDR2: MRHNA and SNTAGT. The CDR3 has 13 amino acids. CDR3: CASRFTGSDTQYF. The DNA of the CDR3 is TGTGCCAGCAGATTTACAGGGTCAGATACGCAGTATTTT.

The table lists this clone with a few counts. The CDR3 coding sequence is TGTGCCAGCGGGAGGGGGGATAGCAATCAGCCCCAGCATTTT. Its translation: CASGRGDSNQPQHF. The chain links TRBV6-5 to TRBJ1-5; D perhaps matches TRBD1 (6 bases). This CDR3 spans 14 amino acids. The germline CDR1 and CDR2 sequences are MNHEY and SVGAGI. V was shortened by 8 bases and J by 0 bases, with 11 bases between the two germline ends.